These 27 T cell receptor beta chains were sequenced from one sample in a study of T cell responses to AZD1222 COVID-19 vaccine. Profiled with immunoSEQ multiplex PCR; TCRdb holds only in-frame clones, not every one. This sample yields about 110,000 clones, of which around 96% are seen a single time; around 2% belongs to the top ten. Sequencing was performed on peripheral blood, taken on day 0 of AZD1222 vaccination. The receptor source for this set is an adult in good health.

The chain links TRBV7-9 to TRBJ2-5; weak D call: TRBD1 (6 bases). The V gene lost 2 bases and the J gene lost 3 bases, with 10 bases spanning the gap. Germline CDR1 and CDR2: SEHNR and FQNEAQ (reference sequence). This CDR3 is built from 14 residues. The CDR3 here is CASSLRSGEETQYF. The CDR3, as DNA: TGTGCCAGCAGCTTAAGGTCAGGGGAAGAGACCCAGTACTTC.

This chain joins TRBV27 and TRBJ2-7; the D is unclear. This CDR3 has 14 amino acids. V lost 6 bases, J lost 5 bases, and 17 bases lay in between. Germline lookup yields CDR1 MNHEY and CDR2 SMNVEV (reference sequence). The CDR3 DNA is TGTGCCAGCAGGGAAAGGCCCCTCACCCACGAGCAGTACTTC. Translated, it gives CASRERPLTHEQYF.

The chain recombines TRBV6-4 with TRBJ2-1; D might be TRBD2 (5 bases). CDR1 MRHNA and CDR2 SNTAGT come from the germline V gene. Trimming removed 2 bases at V and 4 bases at J, with 12 bases between. The CDR3 has 15 residues. CDR3 coding DNA: TGTGCCAGCAGTGACGGTGGGAGTGGGTACAATGAGCAGTTCTTC. It encodes CASSDGGSGYNEQFF.

This chain connects TRBV6-5 to TRBJ1-1; maybe TRBD1 (6 bases). The germline V gene has CDR1 MNHEY and CDR2 SVGAGI. Trimming took 3 bases from V and 2 from J, leaving 13 bases between them. This CDR3 is 15 amino acids long. The CDR3 DNA reads TGTGCCAGCAGTTATACCGGGGGCATTAACACTGAAGCTTTCTTT. Its protein product is CASSYTGGINTEAFF.

This chain links TRBV6-5 with TRBJ1-1; D may be TRBD1 (6 bases). CDR1 is MNHEY and CDR2 is SVGAGI in the germline V gene. The CDR3 has 14 amino acids. Trimming pared 6 bases from V and 1 base from J, leaving 12 bases between. CDR3 loop: CASRRGTANTEAFF. The CDR3 nucleotides read TGTGCCAGCAGGAGGGGGACGGCGAACACTGAAGCTTTCTTT.

This chain joins TRBV24-1 and TRBJ2-3; D might be TRBD1 or TRBD2, each matching 5 bases. The CDR3 runs 15 residues. Germline loops: CDR1 KGHDR, CDR2 SFDVKD. V lost 6 bases and J 6 bases, leaving 18 bases between the germline ends. CDR3 protein: CATSHRDPRTDTQYF. The CDR3 DNA reads TGTGCCACCAGTCACCGGGACCCCCGTACGGATACGCAGTATTTT.

A word on this clone: At one of its ends the junction is not consistent with the germline gene, which may arise from a read error. Other DNA sequences in the sample encode the same CDR3. The CDR3 region is CASSFNPGGTEAFF. CDR3 nucleotide sequence: TGCGCCAGCAGTTTCAATCCCGGGGGAACTGAAGCTTTCTTT. The chain has TRBV27 and TRBJ1-1; possible D gene TRBD1, 5 bases. Germline CDR1 reads MNHEY; CDR2 reads SMNVEV (reference sequence). The CDR3 has 14 residues.

This chain uses TRBV3-1 (or the pseudogene TRBV3-2) with TRBJ2-7, with no clear D. CDR3 length: 14 residues. Trimming cost V 2 bases and J 2 bases, with 10 bases left between them. The germline CDR1 and CDR2 sequences are LGHDT and YNNKEL (reference sequence). Here the CDR3 DNA reads TGTGCCAGCAGCCAAAAGGGCCGGACCTACGAGCAGTACTTC. Protein product: CASSQKGRTYEQYF.

The chain links TRBV9 to TRBJ2-5, with D possibly TRBD2 on 6 matching bases. Germline-derived CDR1 and CDR2 are SGDLS and YYNGEE. The V gene lost 2 bases and the J gene lost 0 bases, with 11 bases spanning the gap. This CDR3 comprises 15 residues. CDR3 in amino acids: CASSVSGLHQETQYF. The CDR3 nucleotides are TGTGCCAGCAGCGTGTCGGGACTCCACCAAGAGACCCAGTACTTC.

The V and J genes are TRBV25-1 and TRBJ2-5; D perhaps matches TRBD1 (6 bases). The CDR3 has 14 residues. Germline CDR1 MGHDK, CDR2 SYGVNS. Between the trimmed V and J ends, which lost 1 base and 2 bases, there was a span of 8 bases. Written as DNA, the CDR3 is TGTGCCAGCAGTGAATTGAGGGGGCAAGAGACCCAGTACTTC. Protein sequence: CASSELRGQETQYF.

Written as DNA, the CDR3 is TGTGCCTGGAGTGCAACAGGGGTCGGCTACACCTTC. Protein product: CAWSATGVGYTF. The J gene is TRBJ1-2, the V gene TRBV30, with TRBD1 identical over 7 bases. Per germline, CDR1 GTSNPN and CDR2 SVGIG (reference sequence). V lost 1 base, J lost 8 bases, and 4 bases stayed unmatched. This CDR3 is 12 amino acids long.

V is TRBV6-5 and J is TRBJ2-5; 8 nucleotides agree with TRBD1. V lost 9 bases to trimming and J lost 4 bases; unmatched junction nucleotides: 13. Germline V gives CDR1 MNHEY, CDR2 SVGAGI. This CDR3 region has 15 residues. DNA for the CDR3: TGTGCCAGTACCCGACTGACAGGGGTGGCAGAGACCCAGTACTTC. Translated, it gives CASTRLTGVAETQYF.

The V gene is TRBV5-1, the J gene TRBJ2-7, with D possibly TRBD2 on 5 matching bases. V shed 0 bases and J shed 6 bases, with 16 bases lying between them. Germline V gene sequence: CDR1 SGHRS, CDR2 YFSETQ. The length of the CDR3 is 15 residues. Here the CDR3 reads CASSLDPSGSREQYF. DNA of the CDR3: TGCGCCAGCAGCTTGGATCCAAGCGGTTCCCGCGAGCAGTACTTC.

The chain employs TRBV3-1 (or the pseudogene TRBV3-2) and TRBJ1-2; D is undetermined. The ends were cut back, 1 base at V and 8 bases at J, with 11 bases in the middle. Germline CDR1 reads LGHDT; CDR2 reads YNNKEL (reference sequence). CDR3 length: 13 residues. The DNA for the CDR3 is TGTGCCAGCAGCCAAGCCTATGACTCGGGCTACACCTTC. The encoded protein is CASSQAYDSGYTF.

The V call is TRBV5-1, the J call TRBJ2-2, with D perhaps matching TRBD1 or TRBD2 (5 bases each). This CDR3 region has 17 residues. V lost 4 bases to trimming and J lost 5 bases, with 21 bases between them. Looked up from germline, CDR1 is SGHRS and CDR2 is YFSETQ. This CDR3 is CASSTSLGGSGTGELFF. The CDR3 region has the DNA TGCGCCAGCAGCACATCTCTCGGAGGATCAGGGACCGGGGAGCTGTTTTTT.

V usage is TRBV19 and J usage is TRBJ1-5, with a possible D match to TRBD1 (5 bases). Per germline, CDR1 LNHDA and CDR2 SQIVND (reference sequence). V was cut by 6 bases and J by 2 bases, with 17 bases left in between. The CDR3 extends over 16 amino acids. The CDR3: CASSDWGDGGNQPQHF. The CDR3 DNA follows: TGTGCCAGTAGCGATTGGGGGGATGGGGGCAATCAGCCCCAGCATTTT.

The V call is TRBV2, the J call TRBJ2-2, with TRBD2 matching over 9 bases. The V gene end was trimmed by 10 bases and the J gene end by 3 bases; junction bases not matched to a gene: 12. This CDR3 spans 16 amino acids. Germline V gene sequence: CDR1 SNHLY, CDR2 FYNNEI. CDR3 DNA sequence: TGTGCCACCAACCCTCGGGAGCGGGGGGACACCGGGGAGCTGTTTTTT. Its translation is CATNPRERGDTGELFF. Variable domain in full (rest from reference TRBV2 and TRBJ2-2): EPEVTQTPSHQVTQMGQEVILRCVPISNHLYFYWYRQILGQKVEFLVSFYNNEISEKSEIFDDQFSVERPDGSNFTLKIRSTKLEDSAMYFCATNPRERGDTGELFFGEGSRLTVL.

This clone has a single count. The genes are TRBV7-2 and TRBJ1-6; 10 bases agree with TRBD1. Germline assignment: CDR1 SGHTA and CDR2 FQGNSA. The CDR3 sequence is 15 residues long. With V trimmed by 4 bases and J by 9 bases, 6 bases remained unmatched. The CDR3, as DNA: TGTGCCAGCAGCTATTATGGACAGGGGGGTTCACCCCTCCACTTT. This encodes CASSYYGQGGSPLHF. Looking up the rest from reference TRBV7-2 and TRBJ1-6 gives the full variable domain: GAGVSQSPSNKVTEKGKDVELRCDPISGHTALYWYRQSLGQGLEFLIYFQGNSAPDKSGLPSDRFSAERTGGSVSTLTIQRTQQEDSAVYLCASSYYGQGGSPLHFGNGTRLTVT.

The genes are TRBV12-3 or TRBV12-4 and TRBJ1-4; 7 bases match TRBD1. J lost 5 bases, V lost 6 bases, and 3 bases had no gene match. This CDR3 has 13 residues. The CDR3 DNA sequence: TGTGCCAGCAGCCCACAGGGGAATGAAAAACTGTTTTTT. Translation: CASSPQGNEKLFF.

The chain is built from TRBV5-1 and TRBJ1-4; 7 bases map to TRBD1. Germline V gives CDR1 SGHRS, CDR2 YFSETQ. With 3 bases clipped from V and 5 bases from J, the junction kept 10 bases outside the gene matches. The CDR3 covers 16 residues. The CDR3 DNA reads TGCGCCAGCAGCTCGAGTCCAGGGGGGCAGAATGAAAAACTGTTTTTT. Its translation: CASSSSPGGQNEKLFF.

This chain uses TRBV4-1 with TRBJ2-7; D may be TRBD1 (6 bases). Trimming cost V 4 bases and J 3 bases, with 13 bases left between them. CDR3 length: 14 residues. The germline V gene has CDR1 MGHRA and CDR2 YSYEKL. DNA for the CDR3: TGCGCCAGCAGCCCTCGGACAGCCCACTACGAGCAGTACTTC. This codes for CASSPRTAHYEQYF.

The genes are TRBV28 and TRBJ1-5, with a weak D call TRBD1 (5 bases). The CDR3 runs to 15 residues. The ends were cut back, 6 bases at V and 2 bases at J, with 14 bases in the middle. Germline V gives CDR1 MDHEN, CDR2 SYDVKM. The CDR3 DNA reads TGTGCCAGCAGGGACGGGGGGAGAGGCAATCAGCCCCAGCATTTT. Its translation: CASRDGGRGNQPQHF.

This chain connects TRBV19 to TRBJ1-5, with D perhaps matching TRBD1 (6 bases). Trimming left V 9 bases short and J 0 bases short, with 15 bases between. This CDR3 is 15 amino acids long. Germline V CDR1 and CDR2: LNHDA, SQIVND (reference sequence). The CDR3 protein is CASKEDSPSNQPQHF. The CDR3 nucleotides are TGTGCCAGCAAAGAGGACAGTCCTAGCAATCAGCCCCAGCATTTT.

This chain connects TRBV5-1 to TRBJ2-2; the D gene is possibly TRBD1 (6 bases). CDR1 and CDR2 from the germline V gene are SGHRS and YFSETQ. The V gene lost 3 bases and the J gene lost 5 bases, with 20 bases spanning the gap. The CDR3 extends over 17 amino acids. This chain's CDR3 is CASSWVGVGQGTGELFF. In DNA form, the CDR3 reads TGCGCCAGCAGCTGGGTTGGCGTAGGTCAGGGGACCGGGGAGCTGTTTTTT.

The CDR3 protein is CASSYLTQGGSKLFF. The CDR3 DNA is TGTGCCAGCAGTTATCTGACGCAGGGCGGGAGTAAACTGTTTTTT. V is TRBV6-2 or TRBV6-3 and J is TRBJ1-4; D is possibly TRBD1 (5 bases). V lost 3 bases, J lost 11 bases, and 19 bases lay in between. CDR1 MNHEY and CDR2 SVGEGT come from the germline V gene. This CDR3 has 15 residues.

V and J are TRBV28 and TRBJ2-7; tentative D call: TRBD2 (7 bases). Germline V gene data show CDR1 as MDHEN and CDR2 as SYDVKM. Trimming pared 3 bases from V and 4 bases from J, leaving 16 bases between. The CDR3 extends over 15 amino acids. The CDR3 spells CASSFYTGREYEQYF. Here the CDR3 DNA reads TGTGCCAGCAGTTTTTATACAGGGAGGGAGTACGAGCAGTACTTC.

V is TRBV14 and J is TRBJ1-4; no reliable D call. The CDR3 is 13 residues long. CDR1 is SGHDN, CDR2 FVKESK, per germline. Trimming removed 1 base at V and 7 bases at J, with 7 bases between. The CDR3 sequence: CASSQGGSEKLFF. CDR3 DNA: TGTGCCAGCAGCCAAGGGGGTAGTGAAAAACTGTTTTTT. The full variable domain, completed using reference TRBV14 and TRBJ1-4, is EAGVTQFPSHSVIEKGQTVTLRCDPISGHDNLYWYRRVMGKEIKFLLHFVKESKQDESGMPNNRFLAERTGGTYSTLKVQPAELEDSGVYFCASSQGGSEKLFFGSGTQLSVL.